Below are 7 T cell receptor beta chains sequenced from a single sample in a study of T cells in Graves' hyperthyroidism and ophthalmopathy. RNA transcripts yielded amplified TCR beta CDR3 regions. RT-PCR in the first round (using the HTBI primer set) targeted the TCR CDR3. TCRdb reanalysed the multiplex PCR reads using MiXCR and keeps one entry per CDR3 protein. The sample holds fewer than 700,000 distinct CDR3 sequences, more than 15% seen once. The sequenced material came from blood. These TCRs come from a young woman with Graves' ophthalmopathy.

The V gene is TRBV29-1, the J gene TRBJ2-5; no clear D gene. CDR3 length: 14 residues. The V end was cut by 0 bases, the J end by 7 bases, with 15 bases between. Germline V gene data show CDR1 as SQVTM and CDR2 as ANQGSEA. CDR3 nucleotides: TGCAGCGTTGAAGATCTTCGGGTTTTAGGGACCCAGTACTTC. The encoded protein is CSVEDLRVLGTQYF. Using reference TRBV29-1 and TRBJ2-5 for the parts outside the CDR3, the full variable domain is SAVISQKPSRDICQRGTSLTIQCQVDSQVTMMFWYRQQPGQSLTLIATANQGSEATYESGFVIDKFPISRPNLTFSTLTVSNMSPEDSSIYLCSVEDLRVLGTQYFGPGTRLLVL.

This clonotype was seen a few times. The rearrangement links TRBV5-6 to TRBJ2-7, with D possibly matching TRBD1 (6 bases). CDR1 is SGHDT, CDR2 YYEEEE, per germline. This CDR3 has 12 residues. Trimming removed 4 bases from V and 7 bases from J, with 12 bases in between. CDR3 protein: CASSALGGEQYF. CDR3 DNA: TGTGCCAGCAGCGCCTTAGGGGGTGAGCAGTACTTC.

This chain connects TRBV30 to TRBJ2-7; 8 bases are a match to TRBD2. The CDR3 extends over 14 amino acids. The ends lost 5 bases at V and 5 bases at J; junction bases unmatched: 11. The germline V gene has CDR1 GTSNPN and CDR2 SVGIG (reference sequence). CDR3: CAWAGGGRGNEQYF. The CDR3 nucleotides are TGTGCCTGGGCCGGGGGGGGCCGTGGTAACGAGCAGTACTTC. The full variable domain, in which reference TRBV30 and TRBJ2-7 provide the parts outside the CDR3, is SQTIHQWPATLVQPVGSPLSLECTVEGTSNPNLYWYRQAAGRGLQLLFYSVGIGQISSEVPQNLSASRPQDRQFILSSKKLLLSDSGFYLCAWAGGGRGNEQYFGPGTRLTVT.

This clonotype was observed a handful of times. The V call is TRBV7-9, the J call TRBJ1-4; TRBD1 agrees at 7 bases. Germline V gives CDR1 SEHNR, CDR2 FQNEAQ (reference sequence). With V trimmed by 5 bases and J by 5 bases, 8 bases remained unmatched. The CDR3 sequence is 15 residues long. The CDR3 nucleotides read TGTGCCAGCAGCCCAGCGGGACAGTCAAATGAAAAACTGTTTTTT. The encoded protein is CASSPAGQSNEKLFF.

The table lists this clonotype with a few counts. The V gene is TRBV10-3, the J gene TRBJ1-1; possible D gene TRBD1, 6 bases. Germline-derived CDR1 and CDR2 are ENHRY and SYGVKD. Trimming stripped 5 bases from V and 3 bases from J, with 13 bases between. This CDR3 has 14 residues. The chain's CDR3 is CAISPQGVDTEAFF. CDR3 nucleotides: TGTGCCATCAGTCCACAGGGAGTGGACACTGAAGCTTTCTTT.

This chain joins TRBV3-1 and TRBJ2-7; D is unresolved. The CDR3 sequence is 14 residues long. Trimming removed 4 bases at V and 6 bases at J, with 16 bases between. In germline, CDR1 is LGHDT, CDR2 YNNKEL (reference sequence). The CDR3 is CASSPLPEPGEQYF. CDR3 DNA sequence: TGTGCCAGCAGCCCCCTTCCCGAGCCGGGCGAGCAGTACTTC.

This clonotype occurred many times. The V call is TRBV30, the J call TRBJ1-4; maybe TRBD1 (6 bases). The CDR3 spans 15 residues. Trimming removed 1 base from V and 4 bases from J, with 13 bases in between. CDR1 is GTSNPN and CDR2 is SVGIG in the germline V gene (reference sequence). CDR3 in amino acids: CAWSGGTPFNEKLFF. CDR3 nucleotides: TGTGCCTGGAGTGGGGGGACACCCTTTAATGAAAAACTGTTTTTT.